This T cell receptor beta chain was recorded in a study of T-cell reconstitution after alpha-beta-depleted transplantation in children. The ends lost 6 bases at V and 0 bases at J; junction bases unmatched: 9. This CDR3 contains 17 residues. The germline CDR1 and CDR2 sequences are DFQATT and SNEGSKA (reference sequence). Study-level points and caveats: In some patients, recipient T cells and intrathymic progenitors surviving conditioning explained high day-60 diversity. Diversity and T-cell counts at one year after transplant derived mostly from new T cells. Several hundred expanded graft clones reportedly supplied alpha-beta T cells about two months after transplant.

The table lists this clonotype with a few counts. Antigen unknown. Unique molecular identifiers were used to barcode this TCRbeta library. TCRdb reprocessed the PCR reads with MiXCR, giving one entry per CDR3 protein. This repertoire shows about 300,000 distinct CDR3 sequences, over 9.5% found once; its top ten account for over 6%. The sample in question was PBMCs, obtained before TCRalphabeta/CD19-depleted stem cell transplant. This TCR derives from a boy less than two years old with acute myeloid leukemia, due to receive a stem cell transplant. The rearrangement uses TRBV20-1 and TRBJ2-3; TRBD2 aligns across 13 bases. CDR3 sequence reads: CSARGLAGTPSTDTQYF. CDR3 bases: TGCAGTGCACGGGGACTAGCGGGAACCCCTAGCACAGATACGCAGTATTTT.